The rows below give T cell receptor beta chains drawn from one sample of a study of low-dose radiotherapy and immunotherapy resistance in tumors. TCRdb itself ran the reads through MiXCR, one entry per CDR3 protein. Among 80,000 to 90,000 distinct CDR3 sequences listed, around 17% were seen once. This specimen consisted of PBMCs, obtained before treatment. Receptor source: a male donor with prostate cancer. Both conserved end residues are trimmed from each CDR3. Where a row states a size, it is once, few, many or the class of an expanded clone; other rows omit it.

v_gene: TRBV29-1
len: 13
j_gene: TRBJ2-1
abundance: many
CDR3aa: SVAQAVTTYNEQF

v_gene: TRBV5-1
len: 15
j_gene: TRBJ2-2
abundance: many
CDR3aa: ASSSGTGASGTGELF

v_gene: TRBV14
len: 11
j_gene: TRBJ1-1
abundance: many
CDR3aa: ASSVLKNTEAF

v_gene: TRBV3-1
len: 13
j_gene: TRBJ1-5
abundance: many
CDR3aa: ASSQGPGGHQPQH

v_gene: TRBV5-1
len: 15
j_gene: TRBJ2-1
abundance: .
CDR3aa: ASSLVLARGSYNEQF

v_gene: TRBV7-2
len: 12
j_gene: TRBJ2-7
abundance: many
CDR3aa: ASSSTYRASEQY

v_gene: TRBV19
len: 12
j_gene: TRBJ2-1
abundance: many
CDR3aa: ASSSRGAVNEQF

v_gene: TRBV18
len: 12
j_gene: TRBJ2-7
abundance: many
CDR3aa: ASSNDRGQDEQY

v_gene: TRBV29-1
len: 11
j_gene: TRBJ2-3
abundance: many
CDR3aa: SVDSGSMDTQY

v_gene: TRBV7-2
len: 12
j_gene: TRBJ1-1
abundance: few
CDR3aa: ASQGGEMNTEAF

v_gene: TRBV7-2
len: 13
j_gene: TRBJ2-1
abundance: many
CDR3aa: ASSLALAPGNEQF

v_gene: TRBV20-1
len: 14
j_gene: TRBJ2-3
abundance: many
CDR3aa: SARDLASGYTDTQY

v_gene: TRBV6-2/TRBV6-3
len: 12
j_gene: TRBJ2-2
abundance: .
CDR3aa: ALDRGRTTGELF

v_gene: TRBV7-9
len: 13
j_gene: TRBJ2-1
abundance: few
CDR3aa: ASSPIGETGVEQF

v_gene: TRBV4-1
len: 12
j_gene: TRBJ2-1
abundance: many
CDR3aa: ASSPDRTYNEQF

v_gene: TRBV19
len: 13
j_gene: TRBJ2-2
abundance: few
CDR3aa: ASTPRTTNTGELF

v_gene: TRBV6-5
len: 10
j_gene: TRBJ2-7
abundance: many
CDR3aa: ASRHGTYEQY

v_gene: TRBV5-1
len: 14
j_gene: TRBJ2-2
abundance: many
CDR3aa: ASSAKGDWNTGELF

v_gene: TRBV19
len: 12
j_gene: TRBJ2-2
abundance: many
CDR3aa: ATSDRGNTGELF

v_gene: TRBV24-1
len: 10
j_gene: TRBJ2-1
abundance: .
CDR3aa: ATSDLGWEQF

v_gene: TRBV12-3/TRBV12-4
len: 11
j_gene: TRBJ1-2
abundance: many
CDR3aa: ASSRWPGYGYT